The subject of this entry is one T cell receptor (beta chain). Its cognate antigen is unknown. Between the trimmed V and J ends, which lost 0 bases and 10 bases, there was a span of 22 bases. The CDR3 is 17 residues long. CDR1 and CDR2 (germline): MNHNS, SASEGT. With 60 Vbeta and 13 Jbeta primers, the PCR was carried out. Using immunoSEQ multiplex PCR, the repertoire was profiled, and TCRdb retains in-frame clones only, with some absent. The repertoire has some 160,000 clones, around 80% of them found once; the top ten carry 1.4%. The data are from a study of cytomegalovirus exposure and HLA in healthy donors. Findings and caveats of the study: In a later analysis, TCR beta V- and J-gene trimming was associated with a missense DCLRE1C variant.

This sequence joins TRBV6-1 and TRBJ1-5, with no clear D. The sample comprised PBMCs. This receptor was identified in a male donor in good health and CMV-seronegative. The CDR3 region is CASSEATLTFAALPQHF. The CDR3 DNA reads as TGTGCCAGCAGTGAAGCTACTCTAACTTTTGCGGCTCTCCCCCAGCATTTT.